Listed below are T cell receptor beta chains from one sample, sequenced in a study of T cells after yellow fever vaccination. TCRdb called the 5' RACE reads again in MiXCR, with one record for every CDR3 protein. Of hundreds of thousands of distinct CDR3 sequences listed, 13% are singletons. The sample in question was PBMCs, obtained on the day of the yellow fever booster vaccination. These receptors came from a young man who received the YFV17D yellow fever vaccine. Each CDR3 is given with its conserved first and last residue. Each record gives: D gene, clone size, V gene, J gene, CDR3 DNA, CDR3 protein. The D gene is left open where the match is weak. Rows give clone size only sometimes, using once, few, many, or a class for an expanded clone.

>.|.|TRBV7-2|TRBJ1-1
TGTGCCAGCAGCCACCCAGGGTTGATGAACACTGAAGCTTTCTTT
CASSHPGLMNTEAFF
>.|many|TRBV28|TRBJ2-6
TGTGCCAGCAGTTTACTCTCTGGGGCCAACGTCCTGACTTTC
CASSLLSGANVLTF
>.|.|TRBV7-2|TRBJ2-4
TGTGCCAGCAGCTTAGCTTTGGGCAGGGTGGACATTCAGTACTTC
CASSLALGRVDIQYF
>TRBD2|few|TRBV3-1|TRBJ2-1
TGTGCCAGCAGCTTCCGGGGCGGGAGGGCGAATGAGCAGTTCTTC
CASSFRGGRANEQFF
>TRBD2|.|TRBV7-9|TRBJ2-3
TGTGCCAGCAGCTTAGCCGGGACTAGCGGGCGGGATACGCAGTATTTT
CASSLAGTSGRDTQYF
>.|.|TRBV27|TRBJ2-7
TGTGCCAGGGACAGCATAGGCGAGCAGTACTTC
CARDSIGEQYF
>TRBD1|few|TRBV20-1|TRBJ2-2
TGCAGTGCACCGGACAGGGAGAAAGGCGGGGAGCTGTTTTTT
CSAPDREKGGELFF
>.|few|TRBV27|TRBJ1-4
TGTGCCAGCAGTTGGGGGGGGAATGAAAAACTGTTTTTT
CASSWGGNEKLFF
>.|.|TRBV20-1|TRBJ2-3
TGCAGTGCTATCGGGAGAAATACAGATACGCAGTATTTT
CSAIGRNTDTQYF
>TRBD1|few|TRBV5-1|TRBJ1-6
TGCGCCAGCAGCCCGGGACAGCCAAATTCACCCCTCCACTTT
CASSPGQPNSPLHF
>TRBD2|few|TRBV20-1|TRBJ2-1
TGCAGTGCTACGGGAGGCCCCAGGGCCTACAATGAGCAGTTCTTC
CSATGGPRAYNEQFF
>.|.|TRBV6-2/TRBV6-3|TRBJ1-1
TGTGCCAGCAAAGAAGGGGCGCATTTGAACACTGAAGCTTTCTTT
CASKEGAHLNTEAFF
>.|few|TRBV15|TRBJ2-1
TGTGCCACCAGCAGCCCCCGGGACCAAAATGAGCAGTTCTTC
CATSSPRDQNEQFF
>TRBD2|few|TRBV6-1|TRBJ2-2
TGTGCCAGCAGACCTAGTCCTAGCGGGAGTCTTGGCGGGGAGCTGTTTTTT
CASRPSPSGSLGGELFF
>TRBD1|.|TRBV12-3/TRBV12-4|TRBJ1-2
TGTGCCAGCAGTTTCCAGGACAGGCGAGGCTACACCTTC
CASSFQDRRGYTF
>TRBD2|few|TRBV20-1|TRBJ2-1
TGCAGTGCTAGTGGGACTAGCGGGAGGGCCGCCTACAATGAGCAGTTCTTC
CSASGTSGRAAYNEQFF
>TRBD2|few|TRBV7-9|TRBJ2-7
TGTGCCAGCAGCTTAGCGGGAGGGGCTCTTCATTCCTACGAGCAGTACTTC
CASSLAGGALHSYEQYF
>.|few|TRBV12-3/TRBV12-4|TRBJ2-1
TGTGCCAGCAGCTACTCGATGGGACGCAATGAGCAGTTCTTC
CASSYSMGRNEQFF
>TRBD2|many|TRBV5-1|TRBJ2-1
TGCGCCAGCGGTAGCGGGAGCGGTAATGAGCAGTTCTTC
CASGSGSGNEQFF
>TRBD2|.|TRBV7-2|TRBJ2-7
TGTGCCAGCAGCTTCAGGCGGGAGGGGTCCTCCGAGCAGTACTTC
CASSFRREGSSEQYF
>.|.|TRBV14|TRBJ2-7
TGTGCCAGCAGCCAGTTTGCCGCCCAGGGTGCCGGGGAGCAGTACTTC
CASSQFAAQGAGEQYF
>.|.|TRBV7-3|TRBJ2-7
TGTGCCAGCAGCTCCCTTGGAGGCGGGATTCTCGAGCAGTACTTC
CASSSLGGGILEQYF
>.|.|TRBV7-9|TRBJ1-6
TGTGCCAGCAGCTCCTCTGGAAATTCACCCCTCCACTTT
CASSSSGNSPLHF
>.|.|TRBV6-5|TRBJ2-7
TGTGCCAGCAGTTACTTGGCCGGACACTCAATCTACGAGCAGTACTTC
CASSYLAGHSIYEQYF
>.|few|TRBV7-2|TRBJ2-1
TGTGCCAGCAGCGCTGACTGGACCTCCTACAATGAGCAGTTCTTC
CASSADWTSYNEQFF
>TRBD1|few|TRBV6-2/TRBV6-3|TRBJ2-1
TGTGCCAGCAGTTATTACGGGTCGGGGACAGCTAACAATGAGCAGTTCTTC
CASSYYGSGTANNEQFF
>.|few|TRBV5-1|TRBJ2-5
TGCGCCAGCAGCTCGGGGACTCTAGAGGGATCCCAGTACTTC
CASSSGTLEGSQYF
>.|few|TRBV11-2|TRBJ2-5
TGTGCCAGCAGCTCGCCTACCGTCGGACTTCTGTACCAAGAGACCCAGTACTTC
CASSSPTVGLLYQETQYF
>.|few|TRBV5-1|TRBJ2-1
TGCGCCAGCAGTGCAGCGGCAAGCTCCTACAATGAGCAGTTCTTC
CASSAAASSYNEQFF
>.|few|TRBV5-1|TRBJ2-1
TGCGCCAGCAGCCCCACTAGCTTCAATGAGCAGTTCTTC
CASSPTSFNEQFF
>.|few|TRBV29-1|TRBJ1-2
TGCAGCGTTCGCGGAAGCGATGGCTACACCTTC
CSVRGSDGYTF
>TRBD1|.|TRBV28|TRBJ2-6
TGTGCCAGCAGTTTGTTCAGGGGGCTTGATGGGGCCAACGTCCTGACTTTC
CASSLFRGLDGANVLTF
>.|few|TRBV5-6|TRBJ2-3
TGTGCCAGCAGCTTGGGATTAGCTCAGTATTTT
CASSLGLAQYF
>.|.|TRBV7-2|TRBJ2-7
TGTGCCAGCAGCCCTTTGGCCGCGAGAGAGCAGTACTTC
CASSPLAAREQYF
>.|.|TRBV5-6|TRBJ2-7
TGTGCCAGCAGCTTAGGGCAGTTCGAGCAGTACTTC
CASSLGQFEQYF
>.|.|TRBV5-1|TRBJ2-5
TGCGCCAGCAGCTTGAACGGGGGCAGCCAAGAGACCCAGTACTTC
CASSLNGGSQETQYF
>TRBD2|few|TRBV5-1|TRBJ2-7
TGCGCCAGCAGCTTGGAGGTGGGAGGGGCCCGACCCTCCTACGAGCAGTACTTC
CASSLEVGGARPSYEQYF
>TRBD2|.|TRBV7-2|TRBJ2-7
TGTGCCAGCAGCTTGACTAGCGGGTACAGCTCCTACGAGCAGTACTTC
CASSLTSGYSSYEQYF
>.|.|TRBV28|TRBJ2-1
TGTGCCAGTGGGGTAGCGTACAATGAGCAGTTCTTC
CASGVAYNEQFF
>.|few|TRBV7-2|TRBJ2-3
TGTGCCAGCAGCTTAGAACTGGCCTTCACAGATACGCAGTATTTT
CASSLELAFTDTQYF
>.|few|TRBV7-9|TRBJ2-4
TGTGCCAGCAGCTCAGGAGGGGTGAACATTCAGTACTTC
CASSSGGVNIQYF
>TRBD2|few|TRBV5-6|TRBJ2-1
TGTGCCAGCAGTTATATCCCCGGGACTAGCGGGAACGTGCGCTACAATGAGCAGTTCTTC
CASSYIPGTSGNVRYNEQFF
>.|.|TRBV20-1|TRBJ1-2
TGCAGTGCTAGAGATCTCGGGGGGGGATTTTATGGCTACACCTTC
CSARDLGGGFYGYTF
>.|few|TRBV12-3/TRBV12-4|TRBJ2-1
TGTGCCAGCGGTCAGCATGAGCAGTTCTTC
CASGQHEQFF
>.|.|TRBV4-3|TRBJ2-7
TGCGCCAGCAGCCAAGGCAGGGGAACCTACGAGCAGTACTTC
CASSQGRGTYEQYF
>TRBD1|.|TRBV6-2/TRBV6-3|TRBJ2-2
TGTGCCAGCAACGGACAGGCCGGGGAGCTGTTTTTT
CASNGQAGELFF
>TRBD2|.|TRBV30|TRBJ2-2
TGTGCCTGGCGACTAGCGGGTAGCACCGGGGAGCTGTTTTTT
CAWRLAGSTGELFF
>.|.|TRBV7-8|TRBJ2-1
TGTGCCAGCAGGGACTTATACTACAATGAGCAGTTCTTC
CASRDLYYNEQFF
>.|.|TRBV5-6|TRBJ1-1
TGTGCCAGCACCATTGGGCTGGGACCTACCGGCACTGAAGCTTTCTTT
CASTIGLGPTGTEAFF